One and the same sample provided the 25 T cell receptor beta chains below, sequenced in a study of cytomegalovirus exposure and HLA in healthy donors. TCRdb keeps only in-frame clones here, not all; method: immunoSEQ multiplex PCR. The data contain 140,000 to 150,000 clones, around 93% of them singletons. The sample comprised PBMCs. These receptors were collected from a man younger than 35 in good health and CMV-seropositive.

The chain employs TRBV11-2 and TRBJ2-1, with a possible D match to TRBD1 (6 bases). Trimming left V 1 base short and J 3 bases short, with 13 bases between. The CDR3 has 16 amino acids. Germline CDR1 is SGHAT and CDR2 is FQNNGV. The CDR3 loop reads CASSLGARGRYNEQFF. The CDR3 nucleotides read TGTGCCAGCAGCTTAGGGGCCAGGGGCCGCTACAATGAGCAGTTCTTC. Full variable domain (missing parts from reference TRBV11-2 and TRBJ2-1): EAGVAQSPRYKIIEKRQSVAFWCNPISGHATLYWYQQILGQGPKLLIQFQNNGVVDDSQLPKDRFSAERLKGVDSTLKIQPAKLEDSAVYLCASSLGARGRYNEQFFGPGTRLTVL.

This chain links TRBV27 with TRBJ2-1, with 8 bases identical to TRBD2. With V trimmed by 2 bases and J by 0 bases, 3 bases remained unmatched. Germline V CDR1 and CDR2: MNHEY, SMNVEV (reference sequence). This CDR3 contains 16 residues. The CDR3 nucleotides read TGTGCCAGCAGTTTACGCGGGACTAGCTCCTACAATGAGCAGTTCTTC. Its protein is CASSLRGTSSYNEQFF.

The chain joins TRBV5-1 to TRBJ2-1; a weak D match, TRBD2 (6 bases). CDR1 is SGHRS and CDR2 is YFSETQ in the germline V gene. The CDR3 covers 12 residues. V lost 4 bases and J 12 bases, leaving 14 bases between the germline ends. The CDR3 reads CASSQRRGRQFF. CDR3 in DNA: TGCGCCAGCAGCCAGCGGAGGGGTCGGCAGTTCTTC.

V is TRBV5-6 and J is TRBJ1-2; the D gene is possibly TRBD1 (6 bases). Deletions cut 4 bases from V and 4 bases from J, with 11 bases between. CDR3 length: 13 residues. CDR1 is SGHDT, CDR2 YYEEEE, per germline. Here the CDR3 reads CASSPRGAYGYTF. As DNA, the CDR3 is TGTGCCAGCAGCCCCCGGGGGGCCTATGGCTACACCTTC.

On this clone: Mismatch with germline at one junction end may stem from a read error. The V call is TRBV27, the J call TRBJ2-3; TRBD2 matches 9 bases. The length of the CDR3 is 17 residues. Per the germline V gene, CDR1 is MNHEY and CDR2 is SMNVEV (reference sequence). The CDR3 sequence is CASRSKTRTSVQRYAVF. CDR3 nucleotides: TGTGCCAGCAGATCAAAAACCCGGACTAGCGTACAAAGATACGCAGTATTT.

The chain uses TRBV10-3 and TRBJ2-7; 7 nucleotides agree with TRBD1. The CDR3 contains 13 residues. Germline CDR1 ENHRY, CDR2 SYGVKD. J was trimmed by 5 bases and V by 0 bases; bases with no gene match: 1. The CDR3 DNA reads TGTGCCATCAGTGAGTCGACAGGGAACGAGCAGTACTTC. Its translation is CAISESTGNEQYF.

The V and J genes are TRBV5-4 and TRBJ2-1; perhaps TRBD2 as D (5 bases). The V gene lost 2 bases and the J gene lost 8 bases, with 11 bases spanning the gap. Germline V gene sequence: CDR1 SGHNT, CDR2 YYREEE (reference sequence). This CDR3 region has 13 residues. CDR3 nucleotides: TGTGCCAGCAGCTTAGAAGCGGTCCATGAGCAGTTCTTC. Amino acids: CASSLEAVHEQFF.

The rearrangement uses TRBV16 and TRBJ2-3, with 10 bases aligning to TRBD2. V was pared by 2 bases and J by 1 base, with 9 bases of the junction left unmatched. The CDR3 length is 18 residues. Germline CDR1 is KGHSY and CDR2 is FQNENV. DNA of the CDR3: TGTGCCAGCAGCCAACCGTCTAGCGGGAGTTTAGGCACAGATACGCAGTATTTT. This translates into CASSQPSSGSLGTDTQYF.

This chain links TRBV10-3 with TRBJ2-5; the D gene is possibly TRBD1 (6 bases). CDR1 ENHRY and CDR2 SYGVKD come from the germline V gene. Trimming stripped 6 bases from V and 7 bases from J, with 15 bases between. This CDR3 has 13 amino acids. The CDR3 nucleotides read TGTGCCATCAGGGACATTTTAGGGGGGACCCAGTACTTC. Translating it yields CAIRDILGGTQYF.

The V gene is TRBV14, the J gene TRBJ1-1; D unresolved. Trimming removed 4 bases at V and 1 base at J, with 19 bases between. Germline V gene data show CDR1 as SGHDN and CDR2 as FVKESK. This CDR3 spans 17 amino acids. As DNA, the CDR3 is TGTGCCAGCAGCCGAACCGAGAGGGATTATCAGAACACTGAAGCTTTCTTT. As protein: CASSRTERDYQNTEAFF.

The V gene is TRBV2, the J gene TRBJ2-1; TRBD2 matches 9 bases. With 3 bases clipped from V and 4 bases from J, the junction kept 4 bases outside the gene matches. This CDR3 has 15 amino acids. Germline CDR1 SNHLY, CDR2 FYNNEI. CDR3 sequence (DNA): TGTGCCAGCAGTGAGGTGACTAGCGGTTACAATGAGCAGTTCTTC. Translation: CASSEVTSGYNEQFF.

CDR3 in amino acids: CASSPDRVGHEQFF. CDR3 coding DNA: TGTGCCAGCTCACCGGACAGGGTGGGCCATGAGCAGTTCTTC. The V gene is TRBV18, the J gene TRBJ2-1; 8 bases map to TRBD1. This CDR3 comprises 14 residues. Per germline, CDR1 KGHSH and CDR2 LQKENI. The J segment lost 8 bases and the V segment lost 3 bases, leaving 6 bases of the junction unmatched.

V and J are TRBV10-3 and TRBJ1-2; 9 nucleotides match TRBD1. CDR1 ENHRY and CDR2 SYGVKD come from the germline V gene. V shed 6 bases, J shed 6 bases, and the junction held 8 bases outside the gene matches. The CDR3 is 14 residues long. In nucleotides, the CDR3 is TGTGCCATCAGGCAGACAGGGGGAGAGGATGGCTACACCTTC. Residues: CAIRQTGGEDGYTF.

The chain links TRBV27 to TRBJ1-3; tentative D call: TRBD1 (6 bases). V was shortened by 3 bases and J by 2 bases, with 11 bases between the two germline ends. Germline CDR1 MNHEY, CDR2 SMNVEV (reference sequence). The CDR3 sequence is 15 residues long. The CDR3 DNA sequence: TGTGCCAGCAGTTTGACAGGCAACACTGGAAACACCATATATTTT. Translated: CASSLTGNTGNTIYF.

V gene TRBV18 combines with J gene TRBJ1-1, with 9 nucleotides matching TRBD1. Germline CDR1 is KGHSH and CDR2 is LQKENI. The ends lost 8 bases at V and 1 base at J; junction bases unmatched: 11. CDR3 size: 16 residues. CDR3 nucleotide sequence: TGTGCCAGCGTACCGAGACAGGGGGGTGGGAACACTGAAGCTTTCTTT. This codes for CASVPRQGGGNTEAFF.

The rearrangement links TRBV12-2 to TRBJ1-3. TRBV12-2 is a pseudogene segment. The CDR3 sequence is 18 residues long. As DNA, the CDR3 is TGTGCAAGTCGCTTAGTAAGACCAGACTTTTTCTCTGGAAACACCATATATTTT. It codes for CASRLVRPDFFSGNTIYF.

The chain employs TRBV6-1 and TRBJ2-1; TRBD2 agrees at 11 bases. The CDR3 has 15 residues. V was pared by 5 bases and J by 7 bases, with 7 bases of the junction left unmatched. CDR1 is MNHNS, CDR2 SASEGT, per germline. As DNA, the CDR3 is TGTGCCAGCAGTAGAATAGCGGGAGGGGGTAATGAGCAGTTCTTC. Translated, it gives CASSRIAGGGNEQFF.

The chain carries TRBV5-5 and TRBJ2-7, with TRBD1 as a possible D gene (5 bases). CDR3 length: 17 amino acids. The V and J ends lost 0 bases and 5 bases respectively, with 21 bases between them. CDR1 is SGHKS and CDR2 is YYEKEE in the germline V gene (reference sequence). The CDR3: CASSLALPGAGPHEQYF. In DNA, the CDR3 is TGTGCCAGCAGCTTGGCCCTCCCTGGGGCAGGCCCTCACGAGCAGTACTTC.

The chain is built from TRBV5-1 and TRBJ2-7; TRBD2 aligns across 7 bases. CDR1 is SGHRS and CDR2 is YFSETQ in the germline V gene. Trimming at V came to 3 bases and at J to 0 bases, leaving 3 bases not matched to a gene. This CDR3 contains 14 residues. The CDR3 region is CASSSLAASYEQYF. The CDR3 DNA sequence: TGCGCCAGCAGCTCGCTAGCGGCCTCCTACGAGCAGTACTTC.

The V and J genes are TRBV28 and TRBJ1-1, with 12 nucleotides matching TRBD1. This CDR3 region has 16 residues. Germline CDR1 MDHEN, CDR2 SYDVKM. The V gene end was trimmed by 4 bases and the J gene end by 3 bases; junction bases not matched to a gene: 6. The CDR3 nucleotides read TGTGCCAGCAGTTCGGGACAGGGGGCTGGTGACACTGAAGCTTTCTTT. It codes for CASSSGQGAGDTEAFF.

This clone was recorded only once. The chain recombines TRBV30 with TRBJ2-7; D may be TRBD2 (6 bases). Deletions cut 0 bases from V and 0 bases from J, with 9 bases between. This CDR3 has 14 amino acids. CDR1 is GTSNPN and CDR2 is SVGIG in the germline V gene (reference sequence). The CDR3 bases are TGTGCCTGGAGTGTTCGGGGGAGCTCCTACGAGCAGTACTTC. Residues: CAWSVRGSSYEQYF.

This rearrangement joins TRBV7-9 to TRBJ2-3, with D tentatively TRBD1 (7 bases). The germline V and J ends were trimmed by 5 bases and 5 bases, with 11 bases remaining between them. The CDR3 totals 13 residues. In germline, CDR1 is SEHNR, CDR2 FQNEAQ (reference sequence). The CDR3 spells CASSQGGGDTQYF. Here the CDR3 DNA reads TGTGCCAGCAGCCAGGGGGGTGGAGATACGCAGTATTTT.

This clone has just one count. For the CDR3, the DNA is TGTGCCAGTAGTATGAGCGGGGGGTCGGAGCAGTACTTC. This codes for CASSMSGGSEQYF. The chain couples TRBV19 to TRBJ2-7, with TRBD2 matching over 9 bases. CDR3 length: 13 residues. The V gene's germline CDR1 is LNHDA and CDR2 SQIVND (reference sequence). The trim removed 3 bases at V and 7 bases at J, leaving 4 bases unmatched. Together with reference TRBV19 and TRBJ2-7, the CDR3 gives the full variable domain: DGGITQSPKYLFRKEGQNVTLSCEQNLNHDAMYWYRQDPGQGLRLIYYSQIVNDFQKGDIAEGYSVSREKKESFPLTVTSAQKNPTAFYLCASSMSGGSEQYFGPGTRLTVT.

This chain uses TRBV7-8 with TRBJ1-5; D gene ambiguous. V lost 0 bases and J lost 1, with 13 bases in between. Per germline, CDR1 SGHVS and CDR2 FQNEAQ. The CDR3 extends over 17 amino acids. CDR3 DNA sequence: TGTGCCAGCAGCTTAGCGACCCGGGGTGTGAGCAATCAGCCCCAGCATTTT. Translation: CASSLATRGVSNQPQHF.

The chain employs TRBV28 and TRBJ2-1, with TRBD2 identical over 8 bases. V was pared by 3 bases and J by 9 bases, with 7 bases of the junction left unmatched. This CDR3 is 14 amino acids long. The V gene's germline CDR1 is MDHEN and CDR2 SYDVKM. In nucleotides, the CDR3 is TGTGCCAGCAGTTTGACGGGAGGGCGCGGTGAGCAGTTCTTC. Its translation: CASSLTGGRGEQFF.